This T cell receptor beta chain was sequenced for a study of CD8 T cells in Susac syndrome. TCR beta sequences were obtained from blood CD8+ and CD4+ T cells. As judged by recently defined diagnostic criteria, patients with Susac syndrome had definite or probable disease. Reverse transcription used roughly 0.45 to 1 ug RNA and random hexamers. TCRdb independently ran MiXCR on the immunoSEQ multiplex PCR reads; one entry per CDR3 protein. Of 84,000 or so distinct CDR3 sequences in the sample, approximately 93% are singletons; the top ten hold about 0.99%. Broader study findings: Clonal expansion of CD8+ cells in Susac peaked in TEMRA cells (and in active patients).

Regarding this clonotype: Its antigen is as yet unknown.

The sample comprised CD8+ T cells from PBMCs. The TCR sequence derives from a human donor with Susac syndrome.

This chain's CDR3 is CASSLAQTGTGELFF. As DNA, the CDR3 is TGTGCCAGCAGCTTAGCCCAAACGGGTACCGGGGAGCTGTTTTTT. The gene calls are TRBV7-2 and TRBJ2-2; D unclear. Per the germline V gene, CDR1 is SGHTA and CDR2 is FQGNSA. Trimming shortened V by 0 bases and J by 5 bases, and 10 bases separated the two germline ends. This CDR3 region has 15 residues.